The rows below give T cell receptor beta chains drawn from one sample of a study of cytomegalovirus exposure and HLA in healthy donors. Method: immunoSEQ multiplex PCR; TCRdb's copy keeps in-frame clones and lacks some. The sample lists about 97,000 clones; 85% to 90% were seen once. The sequenced sample was PBMCs. All receptors come from a man under 40 in good health and CMV-seronegative. Both conserved end residues are part of each CDR3. Each record gives: CDR3 length, D gene, J gene, V gene, clone size, CDR3 DNA, CDR3 protein. A D gene is named only where the DNA matches it firmly. Some rows mark clone size as missing; the rest say once, few, many or name a class of expanded clone.

12,NA,TRBJ2-2,TRBV27,NA,TGTGCCAGCAGCTATAACACCGGGGAGCTGTTTTTT,CASSYNTGELFF
14,NA,TRBJ1-1,TRBV7-2,NA,TGTGCCAGCAGCTTAGATCGGGGGAGGGCTGAAGCTTTCTTT,CASSLDRGRAEAFF
16,NA,TRBJ1-1,TRBV4-1,NA,TGCGCCAGCAGCCAAGGGCCCCCACGGGATAGGACTGAAGCTTTCTTT,CASSQGPPRDRTEAFF
13,TRBD2,TRBJ2-1,TRBV2,NA,TGTGCCAGGATGGCGGGAGGAAGGAATGAGCAGTTCTTC,CARMAGGRNEQFF
16,NA,TRBJ2-5,TRBV28,NA,TGTGCCAGCAGTCCTCAGGGATTTTACCCTCAAGAGACCCAGTACTTC,CASSPQGFYPQETQYF
16,TRBD2,TRBJ2-1,TRBV9,NA,TGTGCCAGCAGTCCTCAGTTACTAGCGGGAAACAATGAGCAGTTCTTC,CASSPQLLAGNNEQFF
14,TRBD2,TRBJ2-7,TRBV29-1,NA,TGCAGCGTGCGGACTAGCGGGACCCTTCTCGAGCAGTACTTC,CSVRTSGTLLEQYF
15,NA,TRBJ1-4,TRBV4-2,NA,TGTGCCAGCAGACCCCCGGGACTGGGTAATGAAAAACTGTTTTTT,CASRPPGLGNEKLFF
14,NA,TRBJ1-5,TRBV28,few,TGTGCCAGCAACGGGGGAATAGTTCGTCAGCCCCAGCATTTT,CASNGGIVRQPQHF
14,NA,TRBJ1-2,TRBV5-1,NA,TGCGCCAGCAGCCATCGGGATCTGAGCGGGAGCTACACCTTC,CASSHRDLSGSYTF
13,TRBD1,TRBJ2-2,TRBV7-3,NA,TGTGCCAGCAGCCCACAGGGGGCCGGGGAGCTGTTTTTT,CASSPQGAGELFF
13,NA,TRBJ2-7,TRBV27,NA,TGTGCCAGCAGTTTAGGACAGAGCTACGAGCAGTACTTC,CASSLGQSYEQYF
16,TRBD2,TRBJ2-7,TRBV4-2,once,TGTGCCAGCAGCCAAGGGTTGGGCGGGGGGGCGTACGAGCAGTACTTC,CASSQGLGGGAYEQYF
18,NA,TRBJ2-3,TRBV30,once,TGTGCCTGGAGTGTCCTTCGGTGGGGGGGCTTTAACACAGATACGCAGTATTTT,CAWSVLRWGGFNTDTQYF
14,NA,TRBJ2-7,TRBV5-4,NA,TGTGCCAGCAGCTCGAATACAGGGTCGAGAGAGCAGTACTTC,CASSSNTGSREQYF
13,NA,TRBJ2-5,TRBV5-1,once,TGCGCCAGCAGCTTGGACTCGGGGGAGACCCAGTACTTC,CASSLDSGETQYF
15,NA,TRBJ2-5,TRBV6-1,NA,TGTGCCAGCAGTGAAGGGGGGCTAGGGAGAGAGACCCAGTACTTC,CASSEGGLGRETQYF
15,TRBD2,TRBJ2-3,TRBV28,NA,TGTGCCAGCAGTCCTACTAGCGGGGGGGCAGATACGCAGTATTTT,CASSPTSGGADTQYF
13,NA,TRBJ1-2,TRBV6-6,NA,TGTGCCAGCAGTTATTCTGGGGCCTATGGCTACACCTTC,CASSYSGAYGYTF
15,TRBD2,TRBJ2-7,TRBV6-1,NA,TGTGCCAGCAGTCCCCGGCGCGGGAGGGAGTACGAGCAGTACTTC,CASSPRRGREYEQYF
12,NA,TRBJ2-3,TRBV28,NA,TGTGCCAGCACCGAAGGAGTCGATACGCAGTATTTT,CASTEGVDTQYF
13,TRBD1,TRBJ1-2,TRBV28,NA,TGTGCCATCCGGACAGGGGCCAACTATGGCTACACCTTC,CAIRTGANYGYTF
14,NA,TRBJ2-3,TRBV5-1,few,TGCGCCAGCAGCCCGCTAGGGAGTACGGATACGCAGTATTTT,CASSPLGSTDTQYF
18,NA,TRBJ1-5,TRBV12-5,NA,TGTGCTAGTGGTTTGGTATACGGCTTGGACAGCCGCAATCAGCCCCAGCATTTT,CASGLVYGLDSRNQPQHF
14,NA,TRBJ2-1,TRBV7-2,NA,TGTGCCAGCAGCTTAGCTCAAAGGGGAGGTGAGCAGTTCTTC,CASSLAQRGGEQFF
13,NA,TRBJ2-1,TRBV5-1,NA,TGCGCCAGCAGCTTGGACAGGGACCATGAGCAGTTCTTC,CASSLDRDHEQFF
12,NA,TRBJ1-5,TRBV21-1,NA,TGTGCCAGCGGGGCAGGGGAAAAACCCCAGCATTTT,CASGAGEKPQHF
14,TRBD1,TRBJ1-5,TRBV5-4,once,TGTGCCAGCAGCATACAGGGGGGGAATCAGCCCCAGCATTTT,CASSIQGGNQPQHF